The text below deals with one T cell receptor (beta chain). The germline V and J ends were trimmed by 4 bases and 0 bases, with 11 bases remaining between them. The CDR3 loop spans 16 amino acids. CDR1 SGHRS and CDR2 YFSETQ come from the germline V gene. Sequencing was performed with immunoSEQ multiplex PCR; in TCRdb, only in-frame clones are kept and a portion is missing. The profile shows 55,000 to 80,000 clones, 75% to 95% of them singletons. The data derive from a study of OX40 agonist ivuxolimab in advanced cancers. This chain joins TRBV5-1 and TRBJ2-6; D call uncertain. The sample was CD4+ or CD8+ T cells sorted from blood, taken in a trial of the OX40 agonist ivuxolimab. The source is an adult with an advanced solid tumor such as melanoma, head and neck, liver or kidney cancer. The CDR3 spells CASSTSTVSGANVLTF. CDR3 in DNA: TGCGCCAGCAGCACCTCTACAGTCTCTGGGGCCAACGTCCTGACTTTC. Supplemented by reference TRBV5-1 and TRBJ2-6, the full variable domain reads KAGVTQTPRYLIKTRGQQVTLSCSPISGHRSVSWYQQTPGQGLQFLFEYFSETQRNKGNFPGRFSGRQFSNSRSEMNVSTLELGDSALYLCASSTSTVSGANVLTFGAGSRLTVL.